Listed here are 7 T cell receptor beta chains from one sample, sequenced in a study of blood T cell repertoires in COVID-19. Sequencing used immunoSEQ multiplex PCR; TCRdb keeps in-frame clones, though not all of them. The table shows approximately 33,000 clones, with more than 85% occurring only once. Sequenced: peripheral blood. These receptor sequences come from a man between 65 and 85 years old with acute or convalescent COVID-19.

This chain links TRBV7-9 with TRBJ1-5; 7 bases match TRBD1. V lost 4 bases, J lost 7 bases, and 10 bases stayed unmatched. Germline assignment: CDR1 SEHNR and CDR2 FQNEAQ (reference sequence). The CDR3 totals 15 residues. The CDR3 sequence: CASSSDRVTWQPQHF. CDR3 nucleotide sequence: TGTGCCAGCAGCTCCGACAGGGTAACCTGGCAGCCCCAGCATTTT.

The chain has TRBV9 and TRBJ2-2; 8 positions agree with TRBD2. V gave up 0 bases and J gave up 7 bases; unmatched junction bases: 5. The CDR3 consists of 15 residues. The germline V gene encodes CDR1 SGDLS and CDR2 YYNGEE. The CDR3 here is CASSVVSGSDGELFF. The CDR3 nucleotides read TGTGCCAGCAGCGTAGTGAGCGGGAGCGACGGGGAGCTGTTTTTT.

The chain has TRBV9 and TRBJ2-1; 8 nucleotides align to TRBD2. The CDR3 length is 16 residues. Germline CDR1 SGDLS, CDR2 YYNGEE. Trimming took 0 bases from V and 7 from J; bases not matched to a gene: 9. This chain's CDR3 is CASSVGMGTSGNEQFF. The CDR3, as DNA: TGTGCCAGCAGCGTAGGGATGGGGACTAGTGGGAATGAGCAGTTCTTC.

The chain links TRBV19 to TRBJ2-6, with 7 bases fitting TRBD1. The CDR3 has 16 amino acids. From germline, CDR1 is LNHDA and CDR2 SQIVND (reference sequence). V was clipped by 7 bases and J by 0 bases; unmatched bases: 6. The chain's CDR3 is CASKWDSVSGANVLTF. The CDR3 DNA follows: TGTGCCAGTAAGTGGGACAGCGTCTCTGGGGCCAACGTCCTGACTTTC.

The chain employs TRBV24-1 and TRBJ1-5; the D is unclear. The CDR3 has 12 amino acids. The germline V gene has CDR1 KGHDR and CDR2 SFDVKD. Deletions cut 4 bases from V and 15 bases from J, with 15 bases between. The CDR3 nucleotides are TGTGCCACCAGTGACCTTAGTAAGCCTGGGCATTTT. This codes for CATSDLSKPGHF.

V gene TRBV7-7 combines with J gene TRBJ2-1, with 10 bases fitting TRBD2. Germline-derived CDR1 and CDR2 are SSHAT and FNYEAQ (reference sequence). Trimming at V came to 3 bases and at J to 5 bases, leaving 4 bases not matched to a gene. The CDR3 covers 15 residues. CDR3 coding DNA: TGTGCCAGCAGCTTCCTAGCGGGAGCTGACAATGAGCAGTTCTTC. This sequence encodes CASSFLAGADNEQFF.

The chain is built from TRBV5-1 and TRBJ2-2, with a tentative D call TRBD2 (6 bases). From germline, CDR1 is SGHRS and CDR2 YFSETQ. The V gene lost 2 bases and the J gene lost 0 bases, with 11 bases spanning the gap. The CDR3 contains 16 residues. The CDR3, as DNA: TGCGCCAGCAGCTTTGGGGGAGGAACGAACACCGGGGAGCTGTTTTTT. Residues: CASSFGGGTNTGELFF.